The clone carrying this T cell receptor (beta chain) showed up just a few times. The sample comes from a study of T-cell reconstitution after alpha-beta-depleted transplantation in children. Germline-derived CDR1 and CDR2 are SGDLS and YYNGEE. Trimming removed 0 bases at V and 1 base at J, with 10 bases between. The CDR3 totals 15 residues. During its preparation, the TCRbeta library received unique molecular identifiers. TCRdb reprocessed the PCR reads with MiXCR, giving one entry per CDR3 protein. This sample carries approximately 350,000 distinct CDR3 sequences, 13% of them seen once, and the ten largest clones take around 4%.

The chain employs TRBV9 and TRBJ1-1, with a weak D call TRBD1 (6 bases). This receptor was identified in a human donor who donated a stem cell graft to a child with Fanconi anemia. Sequencing was performed on PBMCs, taken from the stem cell graft. The DNA of the CDR3 is TGTGCCAGCAGCGTAGGAACAGGGACGAACACTGAAGCTTTCTTT. Amino acid sequence: CASSVGTGTNTEAFF. Drawing the rest from reference TRBV9 and TRBJ1-1, the complete variable domain is DSGVTQTPKHLITATGQRVTLRCSPRSGDLSVYWYQQSLDQGLQFLIQYYNGEERAKGNILERFSAQQFPDLHSELNLSSLELGDSALYFCASSVGTGTNTEAFFGQGTRLTVV.